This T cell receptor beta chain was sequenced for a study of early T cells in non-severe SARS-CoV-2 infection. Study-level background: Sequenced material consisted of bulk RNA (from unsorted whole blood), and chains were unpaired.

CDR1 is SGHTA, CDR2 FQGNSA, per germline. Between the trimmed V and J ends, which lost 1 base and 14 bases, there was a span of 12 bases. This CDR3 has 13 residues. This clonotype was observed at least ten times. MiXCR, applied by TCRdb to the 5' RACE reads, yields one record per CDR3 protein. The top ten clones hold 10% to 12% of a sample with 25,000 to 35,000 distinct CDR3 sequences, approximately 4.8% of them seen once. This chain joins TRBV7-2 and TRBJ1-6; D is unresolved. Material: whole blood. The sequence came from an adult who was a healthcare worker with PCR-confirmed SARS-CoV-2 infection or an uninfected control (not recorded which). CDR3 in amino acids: CASSLEPPSTLHF. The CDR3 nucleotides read TGTGCCAGCAGCTTAGAACCTCCGAGCACCCTCCACTTT.